Shown below are 23 T cell receptor beta chains from a single sample sequenced in a study of T cell changes during pregnancy in multiple sclerosis. Data came from immunoSEQ multiplex PCR; TCRdb stores just in-frame clones and leaves some out. The sample has about 74,000 clones, more than 85% seen once; the top ten hold approximately 3.3%. The sequenced sample was peripheral blood, obtained before pregnancy. All receptors come from a female donor with multiple sclerosis, enrolled in a pregnancy study.

J is TRBJ1-2 and V is TRBV30; the match to TRBD1 covers 8 bases. The germline V gene encodes CDR1 GTSNPN and CDR2 SVGIG (reference sequence). This CDR3 spans 11 amino acids. V trimming: 7 bases; J trimming: 13 bases; junction bases outside the gene matches: 11. The CDR3 DNA reads TGTGCCTCCTCGGACAGGGCCTGGCCCACCTTC. This translates into CASSDRAWPTF.

V is TRBV7-2 and J is TRBJ2-7, with a weak D call TRBD1 (5 bases). The CDR3 is 15 amino acids. Germline V gene lookup returns CDR1 SGHTA and CDR2 FQGNSA. The V and J ends lost 3 bases and 6 bases respectively, with 18 bases between them. The CDR3 sequence: CASSFLSDSPREQYF. CDR3 nucleotide sequence: TGTGCCAGCAGCTTTCTCAGCGACAGCCCTCGCGAGCAGTACTTC.

This clone has only one observation. The CDR3 region is CASSPAGVNEQFF. The CDR3 region has the DNA TGTGCCAGCAGCCCGGCGGGGGTCAATGAGCAGTTCTTC. The rearrangement joins TRBV11-3 to TRBJ2-1; TRBD2 agrees at 7 bases. This CDR3 has 13 residues. V lost 5 bases to trimming and J lost 6 bases; unmatched junction nucleotides: 4. Germline V gives CDR1 SGHNT, CDR2 YENEEA. Full variable domain (rest looked up from reference TRBV11-3 and TRBJ2-1): EAGVVQSPRYKIIEKKQPVAFWCNPISGHNTLYWYLQNLGQGPELLIRYENEEAVDDSQLPKDRFSAERLKGVDSTLKIQPAELGDSAVYLCASSPAGVNEQFFGPGTRLTVL.

The rearrangement links TRBV27 to TRBJ2-7; possible D gene TRBD1, 5 bases. The CDR3 length is 14 residues. Trimming cost V 3 bases and J 3 bases, with 12 bases left between them. Germline lookup yields CDR1 MNHEY and CDR2 SMNVEV (reference sequence). The CDR3 DNA reads TGTGCCAGCAGTTTGAGAACAGGCTACTACGAGCAGTACTTC. It is translated as CASSLRTGYYEQYF.

The rearrangement uses TRBV5-8 and TRBJ1-4; 9 nucleotides agree with TRBD1. J was trimmed by 10 bases and V by 7 bases; bases with no gene match: 8. CDR3 length: 13 amino acids. The germline gives CDR1 SGHTS, CDR2 YDEGEE. The CDR3 DNA sequence: TGTGCCAGCGGGACAGGGATGGATGGAAAACTGTTTTTT. The encoded protein is CASGTGMDGKLFF.

The V and J genes are TRBV7-2 and TRBJ1-1; no clear D. Between the trimmed V and J ends, which lost 2 bases and 10 bases, there was a span of 14 bases. CDR1 and CDR2 from the germline V gene are SGHTA and FQGNSA. The CDR3 covers 13 residues. The CDR3 nucleotides read TGTGCCAGCAGCTTAAACGACGGGCTAGCAGCTTTCTTT. It is translated as CASSLNDGLAAFF.

The V gene is TRBV6-4, the J gene TRBJ1-2; no clear D. Germline V lookup: CDR1 MRHNA, CDR2 SNTAGT. The CDR3 extends over 13 amino acids. Trimming left V 2 bases short and J 2 bases short, with 6 bases between. In DNA form, the CDR3 reads TGTGCCAGCAGTGACGGTAGCAACTATGGCTACACCTTC. It specifies CASSDGSNYGYTF.

The chain recombines TRBV4-3 with TRBJ1-2; D gene unclear. In germline, CDR1 is LGHNA, CDR2 YSLEER. This CDR3 has 15 residues. The V and J ends lost 1 base and 5 bases respectively, with 14 bases between them. Written as DNA, the CDR3 is TGCGCCAGCAGCCAAGGAGTTTTTGATCCTTATGGCTACACCTTC. Protein sequence: CASSQGVFDPYGYTF.

The table lists this clone with a count of one. The rearrangement joins TRBV18 to TRBJ2-5, with D uncertain. CDR3 length: 13 amino acids. The germline V gene has CDR1 KGHSH and CDR2 LQKENI. V gave up 0 bases and J gave up 4 bases, with 6 bases separating them. CDR3 coding DNA: TGTGCCAGCTCACCACCTTTAATAGAGACCCAGTACTTC. Protein product: CASSPPLIETQYF.

The J gene is TRBJ2-7, the V gene TRBV7-2, with TRBD2 matching 8 bases. Germline V CDR1 and CDR2: SGHTA, FQGNSA. The length of the CDR3 is 15 residues. J was trimmed by 4 bases and V by 1 base; bases with no gene match: 6. As DNA, the CDR3 is TGTGCCAGCAGCTTAGTTCGGGGGGGGATTTACGAGCAGTACTTC. It is translated as CASSLVRGGIYEQYF. Full variable domain (rest looked up from reference TRBV7-2 and TRBJ2-7): GAGVSQSPSNKVTEKGKDVELRCDPISGHTALYWYRQSLGQGLEFLIYFQGNSAPDKSGLPSDRFSAERTGGSVSTLTIQRTQQEDSAVYLCASSLVRGGIYEQYFGPGTRLTVT.

The chain carries TRBV30 and TRBJ1-2; no definite D call. CDR3 length: 12 amino acids. The germline gives CDR1 GTSNPN, CDR2 SVGIG (reference sequence). Trimming cost V 1 base and J 0 bases, with 3 bases left between them. CDR3 coding DNA: TGTGCCTGGAGTGCCACTAACTATGGCTACACCTTC. Encoded protein: CAWSATNYGYTF.

This clone was detected once. This chain joins TRBV4-2 and TRBJ2-7; the match to TRBD2 covers 14 bases. This CDR3 spans 19 amino acids. The V segment lost 0 bases and the J segment 0 bases; nucleotides outside the gene matches: 7. Germline-derived CDR1 and CDR2 are LGHNA and YNFKEQ. The CDR3 sequence: CASSQDLGTSGGYSYEQYF. The CDR3 DNA is TGTGCCAGCAGCCAAGATTTAGGGACTAGCGGGGGCTACTCCTACGAGCAGTACTTC.

V is TRBV11-1 and J is TRBJ2-7; 8 bases align to TRBD1. This CDR3 contains 14 residues. Germline loops: CDR1 SGHAT, CDR2 FQDESV (reference sequence). The V gene end was trimmed by 5 bases and the J gene end by 6 bases; junction bases not matched to a gene: 9. This chain's CDR3 is CASSARGLRGEQYF. CDR3 nucleotide sequence: TGTGCCAGCAGCGCCAGGGGGCTAAGAGGCGAGCAGTACTTC.

The chain carries TRBV30 and TRBJ1-3; a possible D gene is TRBD1 (5 bases). This CDR3 has 15 amino acids. V lost 5 bases to trimming and J lost 0 bases, with 14 bases between them. Per the germline V gene, CDR1 is GTSNPN and CDR2 is SVGIG (reference sequence). The CDR3, as DNA: TGTGCCTGGGCGTCGTGGGACTCCTCTGGAAACACCATATATTTT. Amino acid sequence: CAWASWDSSGNTIYF.

The chain employs TRBV10-2 and TRBJ2-7; 11 positions match TRBD1. Germline V gene sequence: CDR1 WSHSY, CDR2 SAAADI. J gave up 6 bases and V 4 bases, and 8 bases lay outside the gene matches. This CDR3 has 15 amino acids. This CDR3 reads CASSGFGTGGSEQYF. The DNA of the CDR3 is TGCGCCAGCAGTGGGTTTGGGACAGGGGGTAGCGAGCAGTACTTC.

The rearrangement joins TRBV9 to TRBJ1-1, with D possibly being TRBD1 (6 bases). Germline V lookup: CDR1 SGDLS, CDR2 YYNGEE. The CDR3 has 15 residues. Trimming pared 2 bases from V and 2 bases from J, leaving 13 bases between. DNA for the CDR3: TGTGCCAGCAGCGTTTGGACAGACTTTAACACTGAAGCTTTCTTT. It encodes CASSVWTDFNTEAFF.

This clone occurred once. The chain is built from TRBV19 and TRBJ2-2, with 7 bases matching TRBD2. V dropped 3 bases and J dropped 1; count of bases not matched to a gene: 8. Germline CDR1 is LNHDA and CDR2 is SQIVND (reference sequence). CDR3 size: 17 residues. The CDR3 region has the DNA TGTGCCAGTAGTATCCCTGGGGCTAGCGGGAACACCGGGGAGCTGTTTTTT. This translates into CASSIPGASGNTGELFF.

This clone appeared once. The chain combines TRBV12-5 with TRBJ1-2; 9 bases are shared with TRBD1. After removal of 1 base from V and 8 bases from J, the junction contained 8 bases not matched to a gene. Germline loops: CDR1 LGHNT, CDR2 FRNRAP. This CDR3 region has 15 residues. The CDR3 DNA sequence: TGTGCTAGTGGTTTGGGGGACAGGGAGTTGCAGGGCTACACCTTC. Its translation is CASGLGDRELQGYTF.

V and J are TRBV6-5 and TRBJ1-1; D might be TRBD1 (5 bases). CDR3 length: 14 residues. Looked up from germline, CDR1 is MNHEY and CDR2 is SVGAGI. The V and J ends lost 4 bases and 6 bases respectively, with 15 bases between them. In DNA form, the CDR3 reads TGTGCCAGCAGTTCCGGACACGGGAGCGCTGAAGCTTTCTTT. Translating gives CASSSGHGSAEAFF.

The CDR3 sequence: CAWSVQPTYGYTF. The CDR3 DNA reads TGTGCCTGGAGTGTACAACCCACCTATGGCTACACCTTC. The chain couples TRBV30 to TRBJ1-2; D remains unclear. There are 13 residues in the CDR3. Germline CDR1 reads GTSNPN; CDR2 reads SVGIG (reference sequence). V lost 0 bases and J lost 4, with 9 bases in between.

The rearrangement joins TRBV10-1 to TRBJ1-1, with D perhaps TRBD1 (5 bases). This CDR3 spans 16 amino acids. The germline V gene has CDR1 WNHNN and CDR2 SYGVQD (reference sequence). The ends were cut back, 0 bases at V and 3 bases at J, with 14 bases in the middle. The DNA of the CDR3 is TGCGCCAGCAGTGAGTCTAGGGGAGGACGGGACACTGAAGCTTTCTTT. This codes for CASSESRGGRDTEAFF.

V is TRBV6-1 and J is TRBJ2-1, with 8 bases matching TRBD1. V lost 3 bases, J lost 6 bases, and 7 bases stayed unmatched. The germline gives CDR1 MNHNS, CDR2 SASEGT. The CDR3 has 15 residues. Written as DNA, the CDR3 is TGTGCCAGCAGTGAGCCCCAGGGGGCAGCCAATGAGCAGTTCTTC. It specifies CASSEPQGAANEQFF.

The rearrangement uses TRBV5-4 and TRBJ1-2, with a weak D call TRBD1 (6 bases). CDR1 is SGHNT and CDR2 is YYREEE in the germline V gene (reference sequence). V was clipped by 1 base and J by 5 bases, with 24 bases between them. This CDR3 region has 18 residues. The CDR3 is CASSLNWGGAGLDYGYTF. The CDR3 nucleotides are TGTGCCAGCAGCTTGAACTGGGGGGGCGCAGGTTTAGATTATGGCTACACCTTC.